The entry below gives a single TCR beta chain sequence along with its context. This sample is drawn from a study of T-cell reconstitution after alpha-beta-depleted transplantation in children. This CDR3 comprises 16 residues. The germline V gene encodes CDR1 ENHRY and CDR2 SYGVKD. J lost 7 bases, V lost 7 bases, and 7 bases had no gene match. Unique molecular identifiers were incorporated during preparation of the TCRbeta library. One entry per CDR3 protein results from TCRdb running MiXCR on the PCR reads. The sample has roughly 300,000 distinct CDR3 sequences, about 9.9% seen once. The receptor's source is a male patient aged 2-9 years who had a stem cell transplant for chronic granulomatous disease, so the T cells may come from the graft donor. The sequencing used peripheral blood, collected 180 days after TCRalphabeta/CD19-depleted stem cell transplant. The chain couples TRBV10-3 to TRBJ2-1, with 16 positions matching TRBD2. CDR3 protein: CAIMDPGLAGGNEQFF. The CDR3 nucleotides are TGTGCCATCATGGACCCGGGACTAGCGGGAGGGAATGAGCAGTTCTTC.